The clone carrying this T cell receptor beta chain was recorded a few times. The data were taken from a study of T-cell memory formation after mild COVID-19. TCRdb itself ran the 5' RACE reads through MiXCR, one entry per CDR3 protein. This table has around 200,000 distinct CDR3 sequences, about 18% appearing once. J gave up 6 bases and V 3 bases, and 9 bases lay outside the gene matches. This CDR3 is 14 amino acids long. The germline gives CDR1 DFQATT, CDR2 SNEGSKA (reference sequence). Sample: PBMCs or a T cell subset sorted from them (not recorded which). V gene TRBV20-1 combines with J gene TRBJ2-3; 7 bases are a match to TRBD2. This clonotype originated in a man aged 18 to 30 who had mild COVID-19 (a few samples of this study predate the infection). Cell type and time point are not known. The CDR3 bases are TGCAGTGCTAGTCCGGGACTATTCTTGGATACGCAGTATTTT. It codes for CSASPGLFLDTQYF.